This entry is about one T cell receptor beta chain. Its antigen is still unknown. No much larger clonotype is one base removed from it; base qualities were not supplied. Here V drops 5 bases and J drops 5 bases, and the junction holds 14 bases not matched to any gene. The cysteine opens and the phenylalanine closes a CDR3 of 16 amino acids. Of the read, only the CDR3 DNA is kept; its 48 bases are in frame from base 1. The germline V gene sets CDR1 to SGHAT and CDR2 to FQNNGV. Collaborating institutions collected whole blood in K2EDTA tubes following their own protocols. For TCRbeta analysis, collaborator samples were shipped as frozen whole blood, as isolated PBMCs, or as DNA extracted from either sample type. The immunoSEQ Assay, a bias-controlled multiplex PCR, was used to amplify TCRbeta CDR3 regions from genomic DNA. As for the authors' bioinformatics: The number of nucleated cells in each sample was estimated by amplification of reference gene primers within the assay. To quantify the absolute abundance of each unique TCRbeta CDR3 rearrangement, sequence reads were collapsed and filtered. Productive Simpson clonality was computed per sample as the square root of Simpson's diversity index over productive rearrangements. TCRdb obtained this table from immuneACCESS and retained in-frame rearrangements with V and J assigned. These tables miss some clones; where compared with another copy, unresolved V genes account for less than half of the shortfall, and the remainder is unexplained. That table gives V, J and clone size, and the DNA gave D and trimming. The sample profile shows 300,000 to 400,000 clones; 85% to 90% of them were found once. About 3% of the sample lies in the top ten.

The data derive from a study of blood T cell repertoires in COVID-19 (dated by TCRdb to about 2020). Looking at the study overall: The collaborator samples originated in the United States, Italy and Spain and spanned the acute and convalescent phases of COVID-19. The repertoires were released in a freely available public database meant as a resource for research on the immune response to SARS-CoV-2. The prospective study material was composed of cDNA or gDNA derived from T cells, B-cell-depleted T cells, or PBMCs. Sample metadata almost always included a de-identified subject ID, COVID-19 status, age in years and sex. Where HLA class I and class II types were available, the types were taken from metadata supplied by the sample provider, not from assay-based typing. The dataset comprised deeply sampled blood TCRbeta repertoires from subjects exposed to, actively infected with, or recovered from COVID-19. The samples were drawn from two sources: the first 160 participants of the ongoing ImmuneRACE study, and 1,000 to 1,500 subjects contributed by 6 global collaborators.

Overall study outcomes, separate from this receptor: The amount of clinical and demographic metadata varied by source and participant and was provided uncurated.

The chain is encoded by TRBV11-2 joined to TRBJ2-7; TRBD2 matches 8 bases in the middle. The sequencing input was peripheral blood. The TCR sequence derives from a human donor in a cohort sampled during active COVID-19. The nucleotide sequence reads as follows: TGTGCCAGCAGCCCTGGACTAGCTGCTGGCCAAGACGAGCAGTACTTC. Translated, this is CASSPGLAAGQDEQYF.